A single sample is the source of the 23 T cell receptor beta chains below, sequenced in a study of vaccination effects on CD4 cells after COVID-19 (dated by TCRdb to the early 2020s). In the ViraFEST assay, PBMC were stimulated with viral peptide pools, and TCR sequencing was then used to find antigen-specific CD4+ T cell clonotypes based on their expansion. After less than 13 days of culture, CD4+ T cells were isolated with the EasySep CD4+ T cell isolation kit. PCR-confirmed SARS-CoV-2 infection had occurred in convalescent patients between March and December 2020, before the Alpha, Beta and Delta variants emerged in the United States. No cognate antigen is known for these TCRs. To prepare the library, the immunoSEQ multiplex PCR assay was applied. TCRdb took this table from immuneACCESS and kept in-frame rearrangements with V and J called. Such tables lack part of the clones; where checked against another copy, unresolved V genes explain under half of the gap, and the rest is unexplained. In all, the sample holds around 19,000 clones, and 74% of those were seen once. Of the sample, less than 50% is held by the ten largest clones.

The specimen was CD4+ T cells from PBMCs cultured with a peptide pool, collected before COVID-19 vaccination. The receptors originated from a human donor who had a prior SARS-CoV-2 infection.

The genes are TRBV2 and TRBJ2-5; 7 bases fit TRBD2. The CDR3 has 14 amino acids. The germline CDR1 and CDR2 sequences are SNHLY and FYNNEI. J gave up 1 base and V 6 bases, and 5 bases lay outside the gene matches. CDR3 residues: CASRFASGQETQYF. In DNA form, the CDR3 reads TGTGCCAGCAGATTCGCTAGCGGCCAAGAGACCCAGTACTTC. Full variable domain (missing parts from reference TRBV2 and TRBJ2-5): EPEVTQTPSHQVTQMGQEVILRCVPISNHLYFYWYRQILGQKVEFLVSFYNNEISEKSEIFDDQFSVERPDGSNFTLKIRSTKLEDSAMYFCASRFASGQETQYFGPGTRLLVL.

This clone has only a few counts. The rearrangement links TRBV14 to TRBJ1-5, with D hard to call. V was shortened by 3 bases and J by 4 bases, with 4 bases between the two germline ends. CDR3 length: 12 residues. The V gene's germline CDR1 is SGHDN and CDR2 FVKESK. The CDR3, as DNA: TGTGCCAGCAGCCAGACGAATCAGCCCCAGCATTTT. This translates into CASSQTNQPQHF.

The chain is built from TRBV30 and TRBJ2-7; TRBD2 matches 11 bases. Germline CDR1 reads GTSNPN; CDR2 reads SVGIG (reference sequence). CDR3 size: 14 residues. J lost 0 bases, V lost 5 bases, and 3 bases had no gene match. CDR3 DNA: TGTGCCTGGGATAGCGGGGGGGCCTCCTACGAGCAGTACTTC. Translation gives CAWDSGGASYEQYF.

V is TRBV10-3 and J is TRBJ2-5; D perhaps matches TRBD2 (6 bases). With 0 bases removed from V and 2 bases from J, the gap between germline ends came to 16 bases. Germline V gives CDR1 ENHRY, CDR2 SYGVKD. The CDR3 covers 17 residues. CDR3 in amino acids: CAISESTMMREQETQYF. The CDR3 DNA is TGTGCCATCAGTGAGTCAACAATGATGCGGGAACAAGAGACCCAGTACTTC.

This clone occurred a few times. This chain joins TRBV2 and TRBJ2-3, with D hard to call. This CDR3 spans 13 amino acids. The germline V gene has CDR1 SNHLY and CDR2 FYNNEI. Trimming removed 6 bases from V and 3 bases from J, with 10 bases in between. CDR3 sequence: CASSPDSTDTQYF. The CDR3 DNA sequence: TGTGCCAGCAGCCCGGATTCGACAGATACGCAGTATTTT.

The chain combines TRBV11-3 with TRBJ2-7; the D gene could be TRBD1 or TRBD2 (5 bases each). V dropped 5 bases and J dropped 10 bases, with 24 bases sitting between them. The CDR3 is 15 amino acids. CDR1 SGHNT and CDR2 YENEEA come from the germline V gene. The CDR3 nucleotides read TGTGCCAGCAGCCCTGAGGGGATTCCCCTCTCGATTCAGTACTTC. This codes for CASSPEGIPLSIQYF.

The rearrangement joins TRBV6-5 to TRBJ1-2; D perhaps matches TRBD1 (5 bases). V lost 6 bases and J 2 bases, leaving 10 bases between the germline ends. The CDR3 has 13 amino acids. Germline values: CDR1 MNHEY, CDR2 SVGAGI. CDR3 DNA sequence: TGTGCCAGCAGCTTTCGGGGGAACTATGGCTACACCTTC. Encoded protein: CASSFRGNYGYTF.

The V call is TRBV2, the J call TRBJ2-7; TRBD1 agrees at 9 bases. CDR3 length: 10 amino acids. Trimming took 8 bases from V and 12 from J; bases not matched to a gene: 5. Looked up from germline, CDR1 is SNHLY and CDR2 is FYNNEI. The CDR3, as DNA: TGTGCCAGCGGGGGACAGGGACCGTACTTC. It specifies CASGGQGPYF.

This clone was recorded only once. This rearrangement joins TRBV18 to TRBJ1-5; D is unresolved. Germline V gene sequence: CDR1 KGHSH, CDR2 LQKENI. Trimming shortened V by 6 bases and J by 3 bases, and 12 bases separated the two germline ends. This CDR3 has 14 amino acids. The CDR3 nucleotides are TGTGCCAGCTCGGCCGGACGGAACAATCAGCCCCAGCATTTT. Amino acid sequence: CASSAGRNNQPQHF.

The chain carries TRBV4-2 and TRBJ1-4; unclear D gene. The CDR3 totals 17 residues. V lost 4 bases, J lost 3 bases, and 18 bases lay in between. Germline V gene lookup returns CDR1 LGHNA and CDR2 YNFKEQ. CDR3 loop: CASSRAHQESPNEKLFF. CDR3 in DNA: TGTGCCAGCAGCCGCGCCCACCAAGAGTCGCCTAATGAAAAACTGTTTTTT.

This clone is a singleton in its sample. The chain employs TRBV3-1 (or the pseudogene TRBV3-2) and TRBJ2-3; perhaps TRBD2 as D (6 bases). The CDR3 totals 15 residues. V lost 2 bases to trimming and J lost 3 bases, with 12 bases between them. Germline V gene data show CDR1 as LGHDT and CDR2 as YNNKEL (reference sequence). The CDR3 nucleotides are TGTGCCAGCAGCCAAACGGTCGCGGGGACAGATACGCAGTATTTT. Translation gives CASSQTVAGTDTQYF.

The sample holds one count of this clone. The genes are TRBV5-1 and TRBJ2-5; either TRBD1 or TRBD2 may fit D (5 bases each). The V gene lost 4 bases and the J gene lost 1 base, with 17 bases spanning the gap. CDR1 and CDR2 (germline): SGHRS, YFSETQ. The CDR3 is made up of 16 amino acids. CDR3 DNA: TGCGCCAGCAGCCAAGCTATCGGGACGATCCAAGAGACCCAGTACTTC. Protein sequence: CASSQAIGTIQETQYF.

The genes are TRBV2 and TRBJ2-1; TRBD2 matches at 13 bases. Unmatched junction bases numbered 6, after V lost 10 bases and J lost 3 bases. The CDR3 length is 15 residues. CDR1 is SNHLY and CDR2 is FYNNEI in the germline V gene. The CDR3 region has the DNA TGTGCCACCAGGACTAGCGGGAGAATCTACAATGAGCAGTTCTTC. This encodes CATRTSGRIYNEQFF.

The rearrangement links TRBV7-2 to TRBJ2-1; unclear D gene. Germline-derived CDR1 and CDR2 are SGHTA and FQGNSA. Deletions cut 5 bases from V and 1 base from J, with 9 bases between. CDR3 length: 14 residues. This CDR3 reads CASSKGLSYNEQFF. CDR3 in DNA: TGTGCCAGCAGCAAGGGCCTTTCCTACAATGAGCAGTTCTTC.

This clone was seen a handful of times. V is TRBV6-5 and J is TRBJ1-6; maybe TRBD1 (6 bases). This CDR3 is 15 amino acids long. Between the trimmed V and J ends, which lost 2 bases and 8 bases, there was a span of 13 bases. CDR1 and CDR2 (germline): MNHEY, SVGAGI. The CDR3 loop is CASSYTYREDSPLHF. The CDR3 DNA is TGTGCCAGCAGTTACACGTACAGGGAAGATTCACCCCTCCACTTT.

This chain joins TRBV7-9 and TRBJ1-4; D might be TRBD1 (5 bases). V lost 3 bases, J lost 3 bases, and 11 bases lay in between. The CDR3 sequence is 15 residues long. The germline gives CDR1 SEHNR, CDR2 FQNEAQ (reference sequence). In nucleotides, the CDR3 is TGTGCCAGCAGCTTTCTAGAGGGGTCTAATGAAAAACTGTTTTTT. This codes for CASSFLEGSNEKLFF.

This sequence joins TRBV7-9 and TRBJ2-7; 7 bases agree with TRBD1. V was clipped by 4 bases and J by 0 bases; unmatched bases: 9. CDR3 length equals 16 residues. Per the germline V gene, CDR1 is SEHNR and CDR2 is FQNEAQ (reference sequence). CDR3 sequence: CASSWRQGPNSYEQYF. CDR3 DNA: TGTGCCAGCAGCTGGCGACAGGGCCCCAACTCCTACGAGCAGTACTTC.

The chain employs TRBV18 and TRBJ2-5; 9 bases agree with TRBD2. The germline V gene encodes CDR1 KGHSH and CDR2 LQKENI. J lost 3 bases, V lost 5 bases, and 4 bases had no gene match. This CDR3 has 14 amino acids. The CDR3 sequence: CASSRGLAEETQYF. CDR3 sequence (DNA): TGTGCCAGCTCAAGGGGACTAGCAGAAGAGACCCAGTACTTC.

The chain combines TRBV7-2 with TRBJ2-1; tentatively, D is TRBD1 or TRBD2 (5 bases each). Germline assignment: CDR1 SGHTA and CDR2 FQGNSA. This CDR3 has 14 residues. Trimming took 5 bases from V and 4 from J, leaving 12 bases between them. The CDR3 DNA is TGTGCCAGCAGCCCTATGGGGGATTACAATGAGCAGTTCTTC. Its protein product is CASSPMGDYNEQFF.

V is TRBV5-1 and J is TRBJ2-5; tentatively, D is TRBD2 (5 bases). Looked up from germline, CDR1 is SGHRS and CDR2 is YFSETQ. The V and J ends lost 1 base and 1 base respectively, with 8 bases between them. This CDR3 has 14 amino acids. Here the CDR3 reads CASSLIALQETQYF. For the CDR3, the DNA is TGCGCCAGCAGCTTGATAGCGCTCCAAGAGACCCAGTACTTC.

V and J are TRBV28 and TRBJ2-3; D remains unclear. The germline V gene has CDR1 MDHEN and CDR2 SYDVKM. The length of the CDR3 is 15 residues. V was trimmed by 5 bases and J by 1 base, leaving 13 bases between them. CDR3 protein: CASSPASVGTDTQYF. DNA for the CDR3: TGTGCCAGCAGTCCGGCGAGCGTCGGCACAGATACGCAGTATTTT. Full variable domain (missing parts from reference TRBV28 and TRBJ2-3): DVKVTQSSRYLVKRTGEKVFLECVQDMDHENMFWYRQDPGLGLRLIYFSYDVKMKEKGDIPEGYSVSREKKERFSLILESASTNQTSMYLCASSPASVGTDTQYFGPGTRLTVL.

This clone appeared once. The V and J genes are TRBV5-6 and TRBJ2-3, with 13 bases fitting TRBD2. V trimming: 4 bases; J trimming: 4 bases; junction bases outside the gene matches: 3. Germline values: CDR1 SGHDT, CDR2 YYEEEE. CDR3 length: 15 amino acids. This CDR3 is CASSRTSGRSDTQYF. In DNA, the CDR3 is TGTGCCAGCAGCCGGACTAGCGGGAGATCAGATACGCAGTATTTT.

The chain's CDR3 is CASSLGAGKDSPLHF. The CDR3 DNA reads TGTGCCAGCAGCTTGGGTGCAGGGAAAGATTCACCCCTCCACTTT. The genes are TRBV5-6 and TRBJ1-6; D may be TRBD1 (5 bases). CDR3 length equals 15 residues. CDR1 and CDR2 (germline): SGHDT, YYEEEE. V gave up 0 bases and J gave up 8 bases, with 12 bases separating them.